The 6 T cell receptor beta chains listed next were all sequenced from one sample in a study of blood T cells in healthy people across ages. Through a sample-barcoded 5' primer and a J-beta primer mix, a second PCR was run for about 6 to 12 cycles. One entry per CDR3 protein results from TCRdb running MiXCR on the 5' RACE reads. Of around 800,000 distinct CDR3 sequences in the sample, 20% to 30% were seen once. These data also featured in a second study, about T cells of mothers and their children.

Sequencing was done on a sample of blood. These receptors originate from a boy between 10 and 17 years old in good health.

The chain links TRBV4-1 to TRBJ1-4; no reliable D call. CDR1 is MGHRA and CDR2 is YSYEKL in the germline V gene. V was shortened by 6 bases and J by 5 bases, with 10 bases between the two germline ends. The CDR3 has 13 amino acids. CDR3 coding DNA: TGCGCCAGCAGGAGGTCCGGGAATGAAAAACTGTTTTTT. It translates to CASRRSGNEKLFF.

This clonotype was found once. J is TRBJ1-1 and V is TRBV10-3, with 7 bases fitting TRBD1. Germline V gene data show CDR1 as ENHRY and CDR2 as SYGVKD. CDR3 size: 15 residues. Trimming cost V 5 bases and J 5 bases; bases outside gene matches: 11. CDR3 in amino acids: CAISRNAGGGTEAFF. The CDR3, as DNA: TGTGCCATCAGTCGAAACGCAGGGGGAGGGACTGAAGCTTTCTTT.

V is TRBV3-1 and J is TRBJ2-7; unclear D gene. CDR3 size: 12 residues. Germline V gives CDR1 LGHDT, CDR2 YNNKEL (reference sequence). Trimming removed 0 bases from V and 7 bases from J, with 7 bases in between. The CDR3 reads CASSQDVREQYF. The CDR3 DNA reads TGTGCCAGCAGCCAAGATGTGAGGGAGCAGTACTTC.

V usage is TRBV12-3 or TRBV12-4 and J usage is TRBJ1-5, with D possibly being TRBD1 (5 bases). The CDR3 sequence is 15 residues long. The V gene lost 3 bases and the J gene lost 9 bases, with 18 bases spanning the gap. This CDR3 is CASSLGQAGLSPQHF. CDR3 DNA sequence: TGTGCCAGCAGTTTGGGTCAGGCGGGACTGTCGCCCCAGCATTTT.

The chain joins TRBV24-1 to TRBJ2-1; D gene unclear. V shed 7 bases and J shed 2 bases, with 11 bases lying between them. Germline V gene sequence: CDR1 KGHDR, CDR2 SFDVKD. The CDR3 length is 14 residues. CDR3: CATRDGSPYNEQFF. The CDR3 bases are TGTGCCACCAGAGACGGAAGCCCCTACAATGAGCAGTTCTTC.

This clonotype came up many times. The CDR3 DNA is TGTGCCATCAGTGAGGGGCGGCAAGAGACCCAGTACTTC. It encodes CAISEGRQETQYF. V gene TRBV10-3 combines with J gene TRBJ2-5; D unresolved. The CDR3 covers 13 residues. Germline CDR1 is ENHRY and CDR2 is SYGVKD. Trimming took off 2 bases at V and 2 bases at J, with 6 bases between the two ends.